Below are 7 T cell receptor beta chains sequenced from a single sample in a study of blood T cell repertoires in COVID-19. Generated by immunoSEQ multiplex PCR, the TCRdb table keeps only in-frame clones and is missing some. The table shows 200,000 to 300,000 clones, with around four fifths occurring only once. Specimen: peripheral blood. These receptors all come from a woman at least 80 years old with acute or convalescent COVID-19.

The chain carries TRBV5-5 and TRBJ2-4; D may be TRBD1 (6 bases). Looked up from germline, CDR1 is SGHKS and CDR2 is YYEKEE (reference sequence). V was pared by 3 bases and J by 0 bases, with 16 bases between. The CDR3 consists of 17 residues. CDR3 region: CASSSYRDTLAKNIQYF. For the CDR3, the DNA is TGTGCCAGCAGCTCCTACCGGGACACTTTAGCCAAAAACATTCAGTACTTC.

This clone was found once. The J gene is TRBJ2-5, the V gene TRBV4-2; possibly TRBD2 for D (6 bases). The CDR3 length is 17 residues. V lost 1 base and J 1 base, leaving 16 bases between the germline ends. The V gene's germline CDR1 is LGHNA and CDR2 YNFKEQ. DNA for the CDR3: TGTGCCAGCAGCCAAGTGGGGAGCGCGGGGTCCCAAGAGACCCAGTACTTC. It translates to CASSQVGSAGSQETQYF.

The genes are TRBV18 and TRBJ2-1; 12 bases are a match to TRBD1. The CDR3 extends over 14 amino acids. After removal of 3 bases from V and 7 bases from J, the junction contained 1 base not matched to a gene. Looked up from germline, CDR1 is KGHSH and CDR2 is LQKENI. The CDR3 DNA reads TGTGCCAGCTCACCGGGACAGGGGGCGAATGAGCAGTTCTTC. This sequence encodes CASSPGQGANEQFF.

The V and J genes are TRBV18 and TRBJ1-1, with D uncertain. The CDR3 sequence is 13 residues long. Trimming cost V 2 bases and J 3 bases, with 7 bases left between them. Germline V CDR1 and CDR2: KGHSH, LQKENI. In nucleotides, the CDR3 is TGTGCCAGCTCACCAACAGCCGACACTGAAGCTTTCTTT. This encodes CASSPTADTEAFF.

The chain recombines TRBV18 with TRBJ1-3; D is uncertain. Trimming stripped 0 bases from V and 5 bases from J, with 5 bases between. The germline V gene has CDR1 KGHSH and CDR2 LQKENI. The CDR3 has 13 amino acids. CDR3 loop: CASSPPSRNTIYF. As DNA, the CDR3 is TGTGCCAGCTCACCACCGAGTAGAAACACCATATATTTT.

The V gene is TRBV7-2, the J gene TRBJ2-1; 12 bases align to TRBD2. The CDR3 is 15 amino acids. Germline CDR1 reads SGHTA; CDR2 reads FQGNSA. V lost 4 bases, J lost 8 bases, and 6 bases stayed unmatched. CDR3 coding DNA: TGTGCCAGCAGCTCTCTAGCGGGAGGGCCGCATGAGCAGTTCTTC. Translation: CASSSLAGGPHEQFF.

V usage is TRBV18 and J usage is TRBJ1-1, with 10 bases fitting TRBD1. CDR3 length: 15 residues. CDR1 KGHSH and CDR2 LQKENI come from the germline V gene. The J segment lost 5 bases and the V segment lost 3 bases, leaving 6 bases of the junction unmatched. CDR3 amino acids: CASSPVLGQGTEAFF. The CDR3 DNA reads as TGTGCCAGCTCACCCGTTTTGGGACAGGGGACTGAAGCTTTCTTT. The full variable domain, with the rest looked up from reference TRBV18 and TRBJ1-1, is NAGVMQNPRHLVRRRGQEARLRCSPMKGHSHVYWYRQLPEEGLKFMVYLQKENIIDESGMPKERFSAEFPKEGPSILRIQQVVRGDSAAYFCASSPVLGQGTEAFFGQGTRLTVV.